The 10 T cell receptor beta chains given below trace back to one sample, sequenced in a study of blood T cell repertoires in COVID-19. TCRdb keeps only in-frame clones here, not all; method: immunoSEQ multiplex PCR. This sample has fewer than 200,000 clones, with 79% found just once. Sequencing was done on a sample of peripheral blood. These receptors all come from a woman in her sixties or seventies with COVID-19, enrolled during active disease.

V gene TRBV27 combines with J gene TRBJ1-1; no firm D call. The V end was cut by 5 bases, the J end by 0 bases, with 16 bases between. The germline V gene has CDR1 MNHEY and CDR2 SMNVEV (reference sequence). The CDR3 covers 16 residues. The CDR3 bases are TGTGCCAGCAGTCCTACCCCCAGCGTCATGAACACTGAAGCTTTCTTT. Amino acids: CASSPTPSVMNTEAFF.

CDR3 bases: TGTGCCAGCACCGCTCAAGGGCTAGCGTATCAAGAGACCCAGTACTTC. Its protein is CASTAQGLAYQETQYF. The chain recombines TRBV7-8 with TRBJ2-5, with D maybe TRBD2 (6 bases). This CDR3 has 16 residues. Germline V gene data show CDR1 as SGHVS and CDR2 as FQNEAQ. Trimming cost V 7 bases and J 2 bases, with 20 bases left between them.

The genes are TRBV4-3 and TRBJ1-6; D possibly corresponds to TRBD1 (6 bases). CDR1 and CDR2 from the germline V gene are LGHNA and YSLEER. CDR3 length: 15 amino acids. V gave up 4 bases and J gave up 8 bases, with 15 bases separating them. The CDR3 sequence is CASSLDGQQDSPLHF. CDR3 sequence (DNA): TGCGCCAGCAGCCTAGACGGACAGCAGGATTCACCCCTCCACTTT.

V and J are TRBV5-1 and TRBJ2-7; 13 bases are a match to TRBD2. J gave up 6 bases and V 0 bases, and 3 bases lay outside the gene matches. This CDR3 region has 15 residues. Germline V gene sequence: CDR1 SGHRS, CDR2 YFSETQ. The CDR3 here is CASSLGLAGGSEQYF. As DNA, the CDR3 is TGCGCCAGCAGCTTGGGACTAGCGGGAGGTAGCGAGCAGTACTTC. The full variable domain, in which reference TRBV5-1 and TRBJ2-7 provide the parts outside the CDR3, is KAGVTQTPRYLIKTRGQQVTLSCSPISGHRSVSWYQQTPGQGLQFLFEYFSETQRNKGNFPGRFSGRQFSNSRSEMNVSTLELGDSALYLCASSLGLAGGSEQYFGPGTRLTVT.

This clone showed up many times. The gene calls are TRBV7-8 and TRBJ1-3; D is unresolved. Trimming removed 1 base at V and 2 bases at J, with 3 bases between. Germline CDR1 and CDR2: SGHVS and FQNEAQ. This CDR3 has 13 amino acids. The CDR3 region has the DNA TGTGCCAGCAGCTTAGTCACTGGAAACACCATATATTTT. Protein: CASSLVTGNTIYF.

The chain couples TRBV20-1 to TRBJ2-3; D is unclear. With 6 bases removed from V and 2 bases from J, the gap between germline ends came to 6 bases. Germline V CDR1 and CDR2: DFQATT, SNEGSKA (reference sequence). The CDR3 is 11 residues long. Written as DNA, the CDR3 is TGCAGTGCCCCCTACACAGATACGCAGTATTTT. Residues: CSAPYTDTQYF.

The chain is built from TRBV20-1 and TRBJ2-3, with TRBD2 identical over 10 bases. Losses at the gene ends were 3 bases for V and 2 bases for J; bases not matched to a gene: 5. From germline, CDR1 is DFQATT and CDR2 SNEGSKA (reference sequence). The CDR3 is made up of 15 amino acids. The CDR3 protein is CSASPLAGVTDTQYF. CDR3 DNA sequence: TGCAGTGCTAGTCCCCTAGCGGGAGTCACAGATACGCAGTATTTT.

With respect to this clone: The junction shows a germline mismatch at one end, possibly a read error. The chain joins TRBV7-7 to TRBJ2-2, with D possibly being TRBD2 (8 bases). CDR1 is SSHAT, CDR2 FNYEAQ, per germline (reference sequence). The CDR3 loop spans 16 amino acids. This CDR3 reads CASSLAGQKNTGELFF. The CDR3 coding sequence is TGTGCTAGCAGCTTAGCGGGACAGAAGAACACCGGGGAGCTGTTTTTT.

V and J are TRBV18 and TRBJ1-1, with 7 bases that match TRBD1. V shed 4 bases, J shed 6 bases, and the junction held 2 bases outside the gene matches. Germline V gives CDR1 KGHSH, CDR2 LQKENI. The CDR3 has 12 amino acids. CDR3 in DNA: TGTGCCAGCTCACTCGGACAGGCTGAAGCTTTCTTT. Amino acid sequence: CASSLGQAEAFF.

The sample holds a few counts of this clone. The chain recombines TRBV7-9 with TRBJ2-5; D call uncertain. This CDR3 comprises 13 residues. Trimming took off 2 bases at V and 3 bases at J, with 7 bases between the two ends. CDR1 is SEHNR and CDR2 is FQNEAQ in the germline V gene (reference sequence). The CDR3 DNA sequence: TGTGCCAGCAGCTTATGGGCAGAAGAGACCCAGTACTTC. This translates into CASSLWAEETQYF.